This entry concerns a single T cell receptor beta chain. The PCR employed 60 Vbeta primers together with 13 Jbeta primers. Assay: immunoSEQ multiplex PCR; the TCRdb copy retains only in-frame clones and omits some. Among roughly 170,000 clones listed, approximately 82% were seen once. Trimming removed 0 bases from V and 2 bases from J; junction bases left unmatched: 3. The CDR3 contains 15 residues. The germline V gene has CDR1 SGHVS and CDR2 FQNEAQ. These data originate in a study of cytomegalovirus exposure and HLA in healthy donors. Sequencing input: PBMCs. This sequence joins TRBV7-8 and TRBJ1-2, with TRBD1 matching 7 bases. This TCR was sampled from a girl between 2 and 10 years old in good health and CMV-seropositive. This CDR3 reads CASSLARGRNYGYTF. CDR3 nucleotide sequence: TGTGCCAGCAGCTTAGCGAGGGGGCGCAACTATGGCTACACCTTC.